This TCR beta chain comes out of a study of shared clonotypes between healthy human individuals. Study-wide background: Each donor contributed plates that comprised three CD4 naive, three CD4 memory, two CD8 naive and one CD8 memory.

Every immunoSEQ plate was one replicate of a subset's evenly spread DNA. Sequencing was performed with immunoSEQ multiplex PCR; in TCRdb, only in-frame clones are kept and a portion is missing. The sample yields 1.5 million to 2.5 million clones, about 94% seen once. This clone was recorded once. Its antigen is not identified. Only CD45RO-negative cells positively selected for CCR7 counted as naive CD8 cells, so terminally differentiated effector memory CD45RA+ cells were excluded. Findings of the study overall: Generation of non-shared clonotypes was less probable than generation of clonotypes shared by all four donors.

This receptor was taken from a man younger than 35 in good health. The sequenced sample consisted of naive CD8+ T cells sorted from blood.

The CDR3 is CASTYEPTDTQYF. CDR3 coding DNA: TGTGCCAGCACCTACGAACCAACAGATACGCAGTATTTT. This chain links TRBV6-1 with TRBJ2-3; D not certain. In germline, CDR1 is MNHNS, CDR2 SASEGT. The CDR3 is made up of 13 amino acids. Trimming took off 7 bases at V and 3 bases at J, with 11 bases between the two ends.